This paragraph covers one TCR beta chain sequence. This entry belongs to a study of OX40 agonist ivuxolimab in advanced cancers. The method was immunoSEQ multiplex PCR; TCRdb's version includes in-frame clones alone and lacks a portion of them. Among some 40,000 clones listed, about nine tenths were seen once. V lost 7 bases, J lost 3 bases, and 9 bases stayed unmatched. The CDR3 has 13 amino acids. Germline-derived CDR1 and CDR2 are GTSNPN and SVGIG (reference sequence). The chain carries TRBV30 and TRBJ2-7; 7 positions agree with TRBD1. This TCR was recovered from an adult with an advanced solid tumor such as melanoma, head and neck, liver or kidney cancer. The source was CD4+ or CD8+ T cells sorted from blood, collected in a trial of the OX40 agonist ivuxolimab. DNA for the CDR3: TGTGCCTACATAGGGACAGACTTCTACGAGCAGTACTTC. It codes for CAYIGTDFYEQYF.